The 7 T cell receptor beta chains in this list originate from one sample, sequenced in a study of T-cell reconstitution after alpha-beta-depleted transplantation in children. During its preparation, the TCRbeta library received unique molecular identifiers. Via MiXCR, TCRdb re-called the PCR reads, giving one row per CDR3 protein. Among around 700,000 distinct CDR3 sequences listed, around 13% were seen once. Here the sequenced sample was PBMCs, taken before TCRalphabeta/CD19-depleted stem cell transplant. Receptors were obtained from a girl aged 2-10 years with congenital amegakaryocytic thrombocytopenia, due to receive a stem cell transplant.

Only a few counts were recorded for this clonotype. The chain is built from TRBV11-2 and TRBJ2-3; 9 nucleotides agree with TRBD2. This CDR3 comprises 15 residues. V was clipped by 3 bases and J by 2 bases; unmatched bases: 3. The germline CDR1 and CDR2 sequences are SGHAT and FQNNGV. The CDR3 DNA reads TGTGCCAGCAGCTTTAGGACTAGCGCCACAGATACGCAGTATTTT. Translating gives CASSFRTSATDTQYF.

This clonotype was detected ten times or more. This chain connects TRBV12-3 or TRBV12-4 to TRBJ2-2; 12 nucleotides agree with TRBD2. Unmatched junction bases numbered 10, after V lost 6 bases and J lost 8 bases. The CDR3 covers 16 residues. The CDR3 region has the DNA TGTGCCAGCAGATTCGCTAGCGGGAGGGCCAGGGGGGAGCTGTTTTTT. Its protein is CASRFASGRARGELFF.

The chain is built from TRBV27 and TRBJ2-7; D unclear. Trimming removed 7 bases at V and 2 bases at J, with 18 bases between. Germline-derived CDR1 and CDR2 are MNHEY and SMNVEV (reference sequence). The CDR3 runs to 15 residues. In DNA, the CDR3 is TGTGCCAGCAAGGGAAACTTGGCGGAAACCTACGAGCAGTACTTC. It yields the protein CASKGNLAETYEQYF.

The chain joins TRBV15 to TRBJ2-2; 12 nucleotides line up with TRBD2. J was trimmed by 2 bases and V by 0 bases; bases with no gene match: 4. Looked up from germline, CDR1 is LNHNV and CDR2 is YYDKDF (reference sequence). This CDR3 has 18 amino acids. This chain's CDR3 is CATSRDALAGGNTGELFF. In DNA form, the CDR3 reads TGTGCCACCAGCAGAGATGCACTAGCGGGAGGAAACACCGGGGAGCTGTTTTTT.

The chain has TRBV12-3 or TRBV12-4 and TRBJ2-7; D uncertain. The V end was cut by 7 bases, the J end by 5 bases, with 12 bases between. The CDR3 is 12 residues long. The CDR3 loop is CASTLGSHEQYF. Written as DNA, the CDR3 is TGTGCCAGCACCCTCGGATCGCACGAGCAGTACTTC.

The chain links TRBV27 to TRBJ1-2; D call uncertain. Per the germline V gene, CDR1 is MNHEY and CDR2 is SMNVEV (reference sequence). The V and J ends lost 5 bases and 0 bases respectively, with 13 bases between them. This CDR3 is 15 amino acids long. CDR3 in amino acids: CASSLGSPANYGYTF. In nucleotides, the CDR3 is TGTGCCAGCAGTCTCGGAAGCCCGGCTAACTATGGCTACACCTTC.

This clonotype occurred many times. CDR3 sequence reads: CASTAGESAYEQYF. CDR3 nucleotides: TGTGCCAGCACCGCTGGGGAATCGGCCTACGAGCAGTACTTC. The J gene is TRBJ2-7, the V gene TRBV12-3 or TRBV12-4; D unclear. Trimming removed 7 bases at V and 2 bases at J, with 15 bases between. This CDR3 region has 14 residues.